Below, 17 T cell receptor beta chains from the same sample are listed, as sequenced in a study of shared clonotypes between healthy human individuals. Measured with immunoSEQ multiplex PCR; TCRdb has only the in-frame clones, and not every one. The profile shows over 400,000 clones, 95% to 96% of them singletons. The sample consisted of naive CD4+ T cells sorted from blood. The subset here: CD45RA+ positively selected. The receptors derive from a woman in her twenties or thirties in good health.

J is TRBJ2-2 and V is TRBV11-2; 7 positions agree with TRBD1. This CDR3 region has 16 residues. Per the germline V gene, CDR1 is SGHAT and CDR2 is FQNNGV. The ends lost 3 bases at V and 5 bases at J; junction bases unmatched: 9. The CDR3 protein is CASSFSGTVRTGELFF. CDR3 coding DNA: TGTGCCAGCAGCTTCTCCGGGACAGTGAGGACCGGGGAGCTGTTTTTT.

The chain uses TRBV27 and TRBJ2-1; 8 bases map to TRBD1. The CDR3 has 14 amino acids. V dropped 2 bases and J dropped 3; count of bases not matched to a gene: 0. CDR1 is MNHEY, CDR2 SMNVEV, per germline (reference sequence). CDR3 sequence reads: CASSLGQGYNEQFF. The CDR3 nucleotides read TGTGCCAGCAGTTTAGGACAGGGCTACAATGAGCAGTTCTTC.

This clone appeared a single time. This chain links TRBV5-6 with TRBJ2-3; 13 nucleotides agree with TRBD2. Trimming removed 4 bases from V and 5 bases from J; junction bases left unmatched: 10. Germline CDR1 reads SGHDT; CDR2 reads YYEEEE. The CDR3 extends over 17 amino acids. CDR3 coding DNA: TGTGCCAGCAGCGTGGGACTAGCGGGGTTCGGAGGAGATACGCAGTATTTT. Its protein product is CASSVGLAGFGGDTQYF.

The chain links TRBV28 to TRBJ1-2; 7 nucleotides line up with TRBD1. Germline assignment: CDR1 MDHEN and CDR2 SYDVKM. This CDR3 contains 15 residues. Losses at the gene ends were 5 bases for V and 2 bases for J; bases not matched to a gene: 8. CDR3 sequence reads: CASSRDRDGNYGYTF. The CDR3 nucleotides are TGTGCCAGCAGTAGAGACAGGGACGGAAACTATGGCTACACCTTC.

The chain has TRBV7-8 and TRBJ2-1; the D is unclear. The ends were cut back, 3 bases at V and 2 bases at J, with 5 bases in the middle. The CDR3 is made up of 13 amino acids. CDR1 SGHVS and CDR2 FQNEAQ come from the germline V gene. The CDR3 nucleotides are TGTGCCAGCAGCTTTAGCCCCTACAATGAGCAGTTCTTC. Amino acid sequence: CASSFSPYNEQFF. Looking up the rest from reference TRBV7-8 and TRBJ2-1 gives the full variable domain: GAGVSQSPRYKVAKRGQDVALRCDPISGHVSLFWYQQALGQGPEFLTYFQNEAQLDKSGLPSDRFFAERPEGSVSTLKIQRTQQEDSAVYLCASSFSPYNEQFFGPGTRLTVL.

The rearrangement links TRBV28 to TRBJ1-2, with D perhaps matching TRBD1 (6 bases). V dropped 5 bases and J dropped 0 bases, with 16 bases sitting between them. Germline CDR1 MDHEN, CDR2 SYDVKM. The CDR3 loop spans 16 amino acids. The CDR3 sequence is CASSRERTAPNYGYTF. CDR3 nucleotides: TGTGCCAGCAGTCGAGAACGGACAGCACCTAACTATGGCTACACCTTC.

CDR3 nucleotides: TGTGCCAGTAGTAGATGGGACAGTCAGTGGGCCGGGCAGCCCCAGCATTTT. This encodes CASSRWDSQWAGQPQHF. This rearrangement joins TRBV19 to TRBJ1-5, with 7 positions matching TRBD1. Germline loops: CDR1 LNHDA, CDR2 SQIVND (reference sequence). Trimming took 4 bases from V and 7 from J; bases not matched to a gene: 16. The CDR3 is 17 amino acids. The full variable domain, completed using reference TRBV19 and TRBJ1-5, is DGGITQSPKYLFRKEGQNVTLSCEQNLNHDAMYWYRQDPGQGLRLIYYSQIVNDFQKGDIAEGYSVSREKKESFPLTVTSAQKNPTAFYLCASSRWDSQWAGQPQHFGDGTRLSIL.

This chain uses TRBV5-4 with TRBJ2-1; the match to TRBD2 covers 7 bases. CDR1 is SGHNT, CDR2 YYREEE, per germline (reference sequence). The V gene end was trimmed by 0 bases and the J gene end by 6 bases; junction bases not matched to a gene: 12. The CDR3 loop spans 17 amino acids. The CDR3 reads CASSLEPHAGVGNEQFF. CDR3 bases: TGTGCCAGCAGCTTGGAACCCCATGCGGGAGTTGGCAATGAGCAGTTCTTC.

The chain employs TRBV10-2 and TRBJ1-2, with 7 bases that match TRBD1. Trimming took 6 bases from V and 5 from J; bases not matched to a gene: 6. The germline gives CDR1 WSHSY, CDR2 SAAADI. CDR3 length: 13 residues. CDR3 sequence reads: CASSAGQLYGYTF. For the CDR3, the DNA is TGCGCCAGCAGCGCGGGACAGCTTTATGGCTACACCTTC.

The gene calls are TRBV5-5 and TRBJ1-3; 8 nucleotides align to TRBD1. CDR3 size: 16 residues. V lost 4 bases, J lost 0 bases, and 6 bases stayed unmatched. CDR1 SGHKS and CDR2 YYEKEE come from the germline V gene (reference sequence). CDR3: CASSRPDRVSGNTIYF. CDR3 DNA sequence: TGTGCCAGCAGCCGTCCGGACAGGGTCTCTGGAAACACCATATATTTT.

The chain employs TRBV14 and TRBJ2-2, with TRBD2 identical over 11 bases. The germline V gene has CDR1 SGHDN and CDR2 FVKESK. The CDR3 spans 17 residues. Germline trimming cut 4 bases from V and 3 bases from J; bases unmatched to any gene: 7. The CDR3 here is CASSPRLAGLYTGELFF. The CDR3 nucleotides read TGTGCCAGCAGCCCACGACTAGCGGGATTATACACCGGGGAGCTGTTTTTT.

Notes on this clone: At one end, the junction sequence differs from germline, possibly due to a read error. V gene TRBV20-1 combines with J gene TRBJ2-5; TRBD2 might be the D (6 bases). The CDR3 sequence is 11 residues long. Germline V gives CDR1 DFQATT, CDR2 SNEGSKA (reference sequence). In nucleotides, the CDR3 is TGCAGTGCTAGAGGCGGGCGGGACCTGCACTTC. It yields the protein CSARGGRDLHF.

The chain recombines TRBV4-1 with TRBJ2-4, with TRBD2 matching 10 bases. The CDR3 totals 15 residues. The V segment lost 1 base and the J segment 5 bases; nucleotides outside the gene matches: 2. Per the germline V gene, CDR1 is MGHRA and CDR2 is YSYEKL. Here the CDR3 reads CASSQGLAGENIQYF. CDR3 DNA: TGCGCCAGCAGCCAAGGTCTAGCGGGAGAAAACATTCAGTACTTC.

The J gene is TRBJ2-5, the V gene TRBV18; D tentatively fits TRBD1 or TRBD2 (7 bases each). The CDR3 runs to 15 residues. The germline CDR1 and CDR2 sequences are KGHSH and LQKENI. The V gene lost 5 bases and the J gene lost 5 bases, with 18 bases spanning the gap. In DNA, the CDR3 is TGTGCCAGCTCATCGAAGGGGACAGCGGGGGAGACCCAGTACTTC. This sequence encodes CASSSKGTAGETQYF.

The chain employs TRBV6-1 and TRBJ2-2; 7 nucleotides line up with TRBD1. With V trimmed by 5 bases and J by 0 bases, 3 bases remained unmatched. The CDR3 is 15 amino acids. Germline CDR1 reads MNHNS; CDR2 reads SASEGT. The CDR3 protein is CASSTGTANTGELFF. Written as DNA, the CDR3 is TGTGCCAGCAGTACCGGGACAGCGAACACCGGGGAGCTGTTTTTT.

Remarks on this clone: Other DNA variants within this sample encode the same CDR3. This chain uses TRBV4-2 with TRBJ2-3, with TRBD2 matching 12 bases. The CDR3 totals 15 residues. Looked up from germline, CDR1 is LGHNA and CDR2 is YNFKEQ. The V and J ends lost 4 bases and 1 base, in that order; junction bases with no gene match: 0. CDR3 coding DNA: TGTGCCAGCAGCCGACTAGCGGGGGGCACAGATACGCAGTATTTT. Its protein is CASSRLAGGTDTQYF.

V usage is TRBV28 and J usage is TRBJ2-1; 11 positions agree with TRBD2. Germline V gene lookup returns CDR1 MDHEN and CDR2 SYDVKM. Trimming removed 2 bases from V and 9 bases from J; junction bases left unmatched: 12. The CDR3 length is 17 residues. The CDR3 here is CASSLHPSSGRGGEQFF. The CDR3 DNA reads TGTGCCAGCAGTTTACACCCGAGTAGCGGGAGGGGTGGTGAGCAGTTCTTC.